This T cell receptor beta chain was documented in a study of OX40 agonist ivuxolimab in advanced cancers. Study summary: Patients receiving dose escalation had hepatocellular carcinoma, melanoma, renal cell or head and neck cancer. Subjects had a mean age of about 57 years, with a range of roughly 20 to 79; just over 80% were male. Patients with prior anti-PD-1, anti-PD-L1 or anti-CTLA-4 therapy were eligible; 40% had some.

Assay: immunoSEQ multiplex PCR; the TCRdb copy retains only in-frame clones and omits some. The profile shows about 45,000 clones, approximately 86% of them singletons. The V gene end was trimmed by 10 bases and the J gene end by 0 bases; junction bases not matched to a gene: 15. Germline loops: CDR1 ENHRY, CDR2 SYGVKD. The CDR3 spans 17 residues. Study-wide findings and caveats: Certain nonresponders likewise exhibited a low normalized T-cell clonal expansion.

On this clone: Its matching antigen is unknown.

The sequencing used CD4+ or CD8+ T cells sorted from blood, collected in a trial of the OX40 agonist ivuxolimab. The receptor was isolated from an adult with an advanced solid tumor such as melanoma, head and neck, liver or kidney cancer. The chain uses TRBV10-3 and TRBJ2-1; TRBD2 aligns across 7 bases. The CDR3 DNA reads TGTGCCACCCACCACTCGGGAGGCGGTTACTCCTACAATGAGCAGTTCTTC. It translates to CATHHSGGGYSYNEQFF.